These 5 T cell receptor beta chains were all obtained from the same sample, sequenced in a study of long-term antiretroviral therapy in people with HIV (dated by TCRdb to 2021 to 2024). Sequencing of the TRB variable region was done with the immunoSEQ hsTCRB v3.0 assay at survey level resolution. The table was pulled from immuneACCESS by TCRdb, which kept in-frame rearrangements only. Such tables lose some clones; where checked, under half of the loss comes from unresolved V genes, and the rest has no known cause. For this sample the table gives 27,000 or so clones, of which around four fifths were detected only once. Of the sample, about 10% falls within the top ten clones. The sequencing here drew on unsorted PBMCs, taken 0.8 years before starting antiretroviral therapy. These receptors originate from a man aged 18 to 30 with HIV.

This rearrangement joins TRBV5-5 to TRBJ1-1; no reliable D call. The CDR3 loop spans 12 amino acids. V lost 6 bases and J lost 3, with 9 bases in between. Germline lookup yields CDR1 SGHKS and CDR2 YYEKEE (reference sequence). CDR3 residues: CASILVDTEAFF. CDR3 in DNA: TGTGCCAGCATCCTTGTGGACACTGAAGCTTTCTTT.

This clone was recorded a few times. This chain connects TRBV14 to TRBJ2-3; TRBD1 or TRBD2 may be the D gene (5 bases each). Trimming left V 0 bases short and J 3 bases short, with 25 bases between. This CDR3 contains 20 residues. The V gene's germline CDR1 is SGHDN and CDR2 FVKESK. CDR3 sequence reads: CASSQDDTGRLLSGTDTQYF. The CDR3 region has the DNA TGTGCCAGCAGCCAAGACGACACAGGTCGTCTGCTCTCGGGAACAGATACGCAGTATTTT.

The rearrangement joins TRBV27 to TRBJ2-3; D is unresolved. Trimming left V 6 bases short and J 4 bases short, with 8 bases between. Germline CDR1 and CDR2: MNHEY and SMNVEV (reference sequence). This CDR3 is 12 amino acids long. The CDR3 DNA is TGTGCCAGCAGAAACCTACCAGATACGCAGTATTTT. Residues: CASRNLPDTQYF.

This chain's CDR3 is CATSGIQRGREDEQYF. The CDR3, as DNA: TGTGCCACCAGCGGAATCCAGCGGGGGCGCGAGGACGAGCAGTACTTC. The chain is built from TRBV15 and TRBJ2-7; 8 nucleotides line up with TRBD2. The CDR3 runs to 16 residues. J gave up 5 bases and V 5 bases, and 14 bases lay outside the gene matches. In germline, CDR1 is LNHNV, CDR2 YYDKDF (reference sequence).

The chain joins TRBV14 to TRBJ2-3, with unresolved D. This CDR3 region has 15 residues. V was cut by 1 base and J by 3 bases, with 11 bases left in between. Per germline, CDR1 SGHDN and CDR2 FVKESK. The CDR3 here is CASSQVGGGTDTQYF. The CDR3 nucleotides are TGTGCCAGCAGCCAAGTTGGCGGTGGGACAGATACGCAGTATTTT.